This TCR beta chain was observed in a study of T cell responses to AZD1222 COVID-19 vaccine. The CDR3 has 15 residues. Germline V gene sequence: CDR1 SGDLS, CDR2 YYNGEE. J lost 3 bases, V lost 0 bases, and 5 bases had no gene match. Method: immunoSEQ multiplex PCR; TCRdb's copy keeps in-frame clones and lacks some. Of 90,000 or so clones in the sample, 80% to 90% were seen once. The rearrangement uses TRBV9 and TRBJ2-7; 8 nucleotides agree with TRBD2. This receptor was obtained from an adult in good health. This specimen consisted of peripheral blood, obtained on day 0 of AZD1222 vaccination. The CDR3 DNA sequence: TGTGCCAGCAGCGTAGAAGCGGGAGTCATCTACGAGCAGTACTTC. This sequence encodes CASSVEAGVIYEQYF.